The 26 T cell receptor beta chains below were found in one sample sequenced in a study of T cell responses to AZD1222 COVID-19 vaccine. Assay: immunoSEQ multiplex PCR; the TCRdb copy retains only in-frame clones and omits some. The sample carries approximately 65,000 clones, more than 70% recorded once. This sample comprised peripheral blood, obtained on day 0 of AZD1222 vaccination. Receptors originate from an adult in good health.

This rearrangement joins TRBV28 to TRBJ1-5, with D maybe TRBD1 (5 bases). Trimming pared 3 bases from V and 9 bases from J, leaving 18 bases between. The CDR3 consists of 15 residues. Germline V CDR1 and CDR2: MDHEN, SYDVKM. The CDR3 nucleotides are TGTGCCAGCAGTTTGTTCTTCCAGGGTAGCGGGCCCCAGCATTTT. Residues: CASSLFFQGSGPQHF.

The genes are TRBV15 and TRBJ2-7; 9 bases map to TRBD1. The germline V gene encodes CDR1 LNHNV and CDR2 YYDKDF (reference sequence). This CDR3 has 15 amino acids. V lost 3 bases and J lost 0; bases outside the gene matches: 3. CDR3 nucleotide sequence: TGTGCCACCAGCAGCGCGGACAGGGGCTCCTACGAGCAGTACTTC. It yields the protein CATSSADRGSYEQYF.

V and J are TRBV7-8 and TRBJ1-5, with 7 bases fitting TRBD1. With V trimmed by 5 bases and J by 0 bases, 7 bases remained unmatched. The germline V gene has CDR1 SGHVS and CDR2 FQNEAQ. The CDR3 consists of 16 residues. The chain's CDR3 is CASSPQTGYSNQPQHF. The CDR3 region has the DNA TGTGCCAGCAGCCCCCAGACAGGGTATAGCAATCAGCCCCAGCATTTT.

The genes are TRBV18 and TRBJ1-3, with D possibly matching TRBD1 (5 bases). The CDR3 spans 14 residues. Trimming removed 3 bases at V and 16 bases at J, with 22 bases between. Per germline, CDR1 KGHSH and CDR2 LQKENI. CDR3 amino acids: CASSPSVSGTTDYF. CDR3 coding DNA: TGTGCCAGCTCACCGTCGGTCTCCGGGACCACCGATTATTTT.

This clone showed up just a few times. The chain recombines TRBV6-4 with TRBJ2-1, with D tentatively TRBD2 (7 bases). This CDR3 is 15 amino acids long. Trimming cost V 1 base and J 11 bases, with 18 bases left between them. Germline CDR1 and CDR2: MRHNA and SNTAGT. In DNA, the CDR3 is TGTGCCAGCAGTGACTTGGCGGGGGCTGGGGGCAAGCAGTTCTTC. Its translation is CASSDLAGAGGKQFF.

The chain combines TRBV5-1 with TRBJ2-3, with D tentatively TRBD2 (6 bases). The CDR3 is 15 amino acids. The germline V gene encodes CDR1 SGHRS and CDR2 YFSETQ. Deletions cut 0 bases from V and 5 bases from J, with 13 bases between. CDR3 coding DNA: TGCGCCAGCAGCTTGGTTGGGGACTGGGGAGATACGCAGTATTTT. Amino acid sequence: CASSLVGDWGDTQYF.

Worth noting for this clone: At one of its ends the junction is not consistent with the germline gene, which may arise from a read error. The J gene is TRBJ2-5, the V gene TRBV7-7, with TRBD2 matching over 9 bases. CDR3 length equals 15 residues. The V gene's germline CDR1 is SSHAT and CDR2 FNYEAQ (reference sequence). In DNA form, the CDR3 reads TGTGCTAGCAGCTCGACACTAGCGGGTCAAGAGACCCAGTACTTC. Encoded protein: CASSSTLAGQETQYF.

V is TRBV6-5 and J is TRBJ1-2; 8 bases agree with TRBD1. In germline, CDR1 is MNHEY, CDR2 SVGAGI. Trimming removed 8 bases from V and 2 bases from J; junction bases left unmatched: 7. This CDR3 is built from 14 residues. CDR3 in DNA: TGTGCCAGCCACCTTTGGACAGGGAACTATGGCTACACCTTC. Residues: CASHLWTGNYGYTF.

This clone came up a few times. The chain carries TRBV27 and TRBJ2-7; possibly TRBD1 for D (5 bases). This CDR3 contains 14 residues. Per the germline V gene, CDR1 is MNHEY and CDR2 is SMNVEV (reference sequence). Trimming left V 4 bases short and J 2 bases short, with 12 bases between. The CDR3 loop reads CASSWLGPPYEQYF. The CDR3 nucleotides read TGTGCCAGCAGTTGGTTGGGGCCTCCCTACGAGCAGTACTTC.

The chain uses TRBV24-1 and TRBJ2-1; 7 nucleotides agree with TRBD1. The CDR3 covers 16 residues. Germline CDR1 and CDR2: KGHDR and SFDVKD. With V trimmed by 2 bases and J by 8 bases, 11 bases remained unmatched. The CDR3 reads CATSDSKKGGWDEQFF. The CDR3 DNA reads TGTGCCACCAGTGATTCCAAAAAAGGGGGCTGGGATGAGCAGTTCTTC.

This sequence joins TRBV4-1 and TRBJ2-4; D unclear. CDR3 length equals 16 residues. Germline CDR1 and CDR2: MGHRA and YSYEKL. Trimming cost V 2 bases and J 1 base, with 12 bases left between them. The CDR3 loop is CASSQPISGAKNIQYF. The CDR3 DNA sequence: TGCGCCAGCAGCCAACCCATTAGTGGGGCCAAAAACATTCAGTACTTC.

J is TRBJ1-1 and V is TRBV2, with D possibly TRBD1 on 5 matching bases. The V end was cut by 8 bases, the J end by 6 bases, with 19 bases between. This CDR3 has 14 residues. The V gene's germline CDR1 is SNHLY and CDR2 FYNNEI. The CDR3 nucleotides are TGTGCCAGCCGTCTACGTGGGGCAAACGCTGAAGCTTTCTTT. It yields the protein CASRLRGANAEAFF.

This chain joins TRBV7-9 and TRBJ2-7; no firm D call. This CDR3 is built from 12 residues. Germline V gene data show CDR1 as SEHNR and CDR2 as FQNEAQ (reference sequence). Trimming took 1 base from V and 2 from J, leaving 3 bases between them. Here the CDR3 reads CASSLVTYEQYF. In DNA, the CDR3 is TGTGCCAGCAGCTTAGTGACCTACGAGCAGTACTTC.

The chain couples TRBV9 to TRBJ1-6; D may be TRBD1 (6 bases). The CDR3 length is 13 residues. Deletions cut 3 bases from V and 7 bases from J, with 8 bases between. The germline CDR1 and CDR2 sequences are SGDLS and YYNGEE. CDR3 nucleotides: TGTGCCAGCAGCGCAGGGGACAATTCACCCCTCCACTTT. Protein: CASSAGDNSPLHF.

The chain combines TRBV6-5 with TRBJ1-6; D unresolved. The germline V gene has CDR1 MNHEY and CDR2 SVGAGI. The CDR3 runs 14 residues. The germline V and J ends were trimmed by 2 bases and 7 bases, with 9 bases remaining between them. The CDR3, as DNA: TGTGCCAGCAGTTACACTCGGTTGAATTCACCCCTCCACTTT. Residues: CASSYTRLNSPLHF.

This clone is labeled as medium-sized. V gene TRBV19 combines with J gene TRBJ1-1, with unresolved D. The ends were cut back, 3 bases at V and 6 bases at J, with 11 bases in the middle. The CDR3 consists of 13 residues. Germline V lookup: CDR1 LNHDA, CDR2 SQIVND (reference sequence). The CDR3: CASSMFGPSEAFF. CDR3 in DNA: TGTGCCAGTAGTATGTTCGGACCCTCTGAAGCTTTCTTT.

V usage is TRBV6-5 and J usage is TRBJ2-5; no clear D. The germline CDR1 and CDR2 sequences are MNHEY and SVGAGI. The CDR3 is 14 residues long. Trimming cost V 6 bases and J 4 bases, with 15 bases left between them. CDR3 sequence reads: CASRRLQVLETQYF. The CDR3 coding sequence is TGTGCCAGCAGGAGGTTGCAGGTTCTAGAGACCCAGTACTTC.

This chain joins TRBV7-2 and TRBJ2-7; 13 bases fit TRBD2. The CDR3 covers 14 residues. CDR1 and CDR2 from the germline V gene are SGHTA and FQGNSA. V gave up 4 bases and J gave up 5 bases; unmatched junction bases: 2. DNA of the CDR3: TGTGCCAGCAGCTCCGGACTAGCGGGGGACGAGCAGTACTTC. Translated: CASSSGLAGDEQYF.

CDR3 bases: TGTGCCAGCCGCAAGGGGCTAGCGGCCTCCACAGATACGCAGTATTTT. Translating gives CASRKGLAASTDTQYF. V gene TRBV2 combines with J gene TRBJ2-3; TRBD2 matches 7 bases. The CDR3 is 16 amino acids. With 8 bases clipped from V and 2 bases from J, the junction kept 13 bases outside the gene matches. Germline CDR1 is SNHLY and CDR2 is FYNNEI. The variable domain in full, completed from reference TRBV2 and TRBJ2-3, reads EPEVTQTPSHQVTQMGQEVILRCVPISNHLYFYWYRQILGQKVEFLVSFYNNEISEKSEIFDDQFSVERPDGSNFTLKIRSTKLEDSAMYFCASRKGLAASTDTQYFGPGTRLTVL.

The V call is TRBV19, the J call TRBJ2-5, with 7 bases that match TRBD1. J gave up 5 bases and V 4 bases, and 7 bases lay outside the gene matches. The V gene's germline CDR1 is LNHDA and CDR2 SQIVND (reference sequence). CDR3 length: 14 amino acids. In DNA form, the CDR3 reads TGTGCCAGTAGTACAACAGGGGCTTGGGAGACCCAGTACTTC. Translating gives CASSTTGAWETQYF.

The chain recombines TRBV18 with TRBJ2-6; D not certain. V gave up 4 bases and J gave up 0 bases, with 10 bases separating them. CDR1 and CDR2 (germline): KGHSH, LQKENI. This CDR3 has 16 amino acids. The CDR3 bases are TGTGCCAGCTCACAGAGTCAGAGCTCTGGGGCCAACGTCCTGACTTTC. It specifies CASSQSQSSGANVLTF.

This sequence joins TRBV6-6 and TRBJ1-3, with D unresolved. This CDR3 has 15 amino acids. Germline V CDR1 and CDR2: MNHNY, SVGAGI (reference sequence). The V end was cut by 0 bases, the J end by 8 bases, with 14 bases between. CDR3 sequence (DNA): TGTGCCAGCAGTTACTCCCAAGGAAGGGCGGACACCATATATTTT. It translates to CASSYSQGRADTIYF.

This sequence joins TRBV9 and TRBJ1-2; D not resolved. Germline lookup yields CDR1 SGDLS and CDR2 YYNGEE. The V end lost 3 bases, the J end lost 1 base, and 4 bases lay between the germline ends. The CDR3 loop spans 12 amino acids. The CDR3 DNA follows: TGTGCCAGCAGCGAGAGTAACTATGGCTACACCTTC. Protein product: CASSESNYGYTF. Variable domain in full (rest from reference TRBV9 and TRBJ1-2): DSGVTQTPKHLITATGQRVTLRCSPRSGDLSVYWYQQSLDQGLQFLIQYYNGEERAKGNILERFSAQQFPDLHSELNLSSLELGDSALYFCASSESNYGYTFGSGTRLTVV.

Remarks on this clone: Other DNA sequences within the sample encode an identical CDR3. V and J are TRBV18 and TRBJ1-1, with 8 bases aligning to TRBD1. This CDR3 contains 12 residues. The germline gives CDR1 KGHSH, CDR2 LQKENI. J gave up 6 bases and V 4 bases, and 1 base lay outside the gene matches. CDR3: CASSLDRAEAFF. The CDR3 DNA sequence: TGTGCCAGCTCACTGGACAGGGCTGAAGCTTTCTTT. Complete variable domain (other parts from reference TRBV18 and TRBJ1-1): NAGVMQNPRHLVRRRGQEARLRCSPMKGHSHVYWYRQLPEEGLKFMVYLQKENIIDESGMPKERFSAEFPKEGPSILRIQQVVRGDSAAYFCASSLDRAEAFFGQGTRLTVV.

This sequence joins TRBV28 and TRBJ2-7; D remains ambiguous. The V gene's germline CDR1 is MDHEN and CDR2 SYDVKM. This CDR3 is built from 13 residues. V was clipped by 2 bases and J by 6 bases, with 11 bases between them. Here the CDR3 reads CASSLTPGSEQYF. DNA for the CDR3: TGTGCCAGCAGTTTAACCCCCGGTTCCGAGCAGTACTTC.

This chain links TRBV5-1 with TRBJ2-7; D gene ambiguous. V lost 4 bases and J 0 bases, leaving 5 bases between the germline ends. The CDR3 length is 12 residues. Looked up from germline, CDR1 is SGHRS and CDR2 is YFSETQ. Written as DNA, the CDR3 is TGCGCCAGCAGCATTGGCTCCTACGAGCAGTACTTC. Its translation is CASSIGSYEQYF. Complete variable domain (other parts from reference TRBV5-1 and TRBJ2-7): KAGVTQTPRYLIKTRGQQVTLSCSPISGHRSVSWYQQTPGQGLQFLFEYFSETQRNKGNFPGRFSGRQFSNSRSEMNVSTLELGDSALYLCASSIGSYEQYFGPGTRLTVT.